Each of the 12 T cell receptor beta chains below was sequenced from the same sample in a study of low-dose radiotherapy and immunotherapy resistance in tumors (dated by TCRdb to about 2022). Sequencing relied on an Illumina HiSeq 2500. First-strand cDNA was synthesized using Superscript III and a set of TRAV- and TRBV-specific primers, so that both TCRalpha and TCRbeta chains were covered. TCRs were amplified with Phusion for about 18 PCR cycles using a constant-region primer together with the adapter attached to the V primers. TCRdb's own reprocessing of the public reads used fastp at Q25 and MiXCR and kept productive beta chains. Rows with one shared CDR3 protein collapse into an entry with the most common genes and DNA. Within this sample are 45,000 or so distinct CDR3 sequences, with about 25% of them counted one time only. 10% of the sample is held by the ten biggest clonotypes. In light of the paper, this sample's time point label describes: after trial treatment. In the paper's terms, the treatment or condition label means: LDRT plus nivolumab, ipilimumab, low-dose cyclophosphamide and aspirin (RACIN trial).

The material sequenced was PBMCs, taken after low-dose radiotherapy plus immunotherapy. The receptor set was obtained from a male donor with prostate cancer.

This clonotype was seen repeatedly, ten times or more. J is TRBJ2-2 and V is TRBV5-1; the D is unclear. This CDR3 has 12 amino acids. V lost 2 bases and J 6 bases, leaving 5 bases between the germline ends. The germline V gene encodes CDR1 SGHRS and CDR2 YFSETQ. CDR3 nucleotide sequence: TGCGCCAGCAGCTTACCGCCCGGGGAGCTGTTTTTT. Translation: CASSLPPGELFF. Using reference TRBV5-1 and TRBJ2-2 for the parts outside the CDR3, the full variable domain is KAGVTQTPRYLIKTRGQQVTLSCSPISGHRSVSWYQQTPGQGLQFLFEYFSETQRNKGNFPGRFSGRQFSNSRSEMNVSTLELGDSALYLCASSLPPGELFFGEGSRLTVL.

This clonotype was seen at least ten times. This rearrangement joins TRBV6-8 to TRBJ2-7; 10 positions match TRBD2. Germline V gene lookup returns CDR1 MNHGY and CDR2 SAAAGT. The V gene end was trimmed by 0 bases and the J gene end by 3 bases; junction bases not matched to a gene: 11. The CDR3 is 18 amino acids. CDR3 amino acids: CASSYSSLVLAGVYEQYF. For the CDR3, the DNA is TGTGCCAGCAGTTACTCGAGTCTGGTTCTAGCGGGGGTCTACGAGCAGTACTTC.

This clonotype was recorded many times. V and J are TRBV7-9 and TRBJ2-2, with D perhaps TRBD2 (7 bases). Germline CDR1 is SEHNR and CDR2 is FQNEAQ (reference sequence). V lost 6 bases and J lost 4, with 18 bases in between. The CDR3 extends over 16 amino acids. The CDR3 loop is CASSQMGGAITGELFF. The CDR3, as DNA: TGTGCCAGCAGTCAAATGGGGGGGGCCATCACCGGGGAGCTGTTTTTT.

The V and J genes are TRBV29-1 and TRBJ2-2; 8 bases are a match to TRBD1. Looked up from germline, CDR1 is SQVTM and CDR2 is ANQGSEA. The CDR3 consists of 12 residues. The V gene end was trimmed by 4 bases and the J gene end by 5 bases; junction bases not matched to a gene: 0. CDR3 sequence (DNA): TGCAGCGTTGGACAGGGGACCGGGGAGCTGTTTTTT. This translates into CSVGQGTGELFF.

This clonotype has ten or more counts. The chain employs TRBV15 and TRBJ2-3; unclear D gene. V was pared by 5 bases and J by 2 bases, with 5 bases between. The CDR3 totals 12 residues. Per germline, CDR1 LNHNV and CDR2 YYDKDF (reference sequence). The CDR3 here is CATSPYTDTQYF. DNA for the CDR3: TGTGCCACCAGCCCTTACACAGATACGCAGTATTTT.

This clonotype has only a few counts. The V call is TRBV5-5, the J call TRBJ2-3; D might be TRBD2 (5 bases). V was trimmed by 0 bases and J by 0 bases, leaving 11 bases between them. The length of the CDR3 is 16 residues. The germline CDR1 and CDR2 sequences are SGHKS and YYEKEE (reference sequence). The CDR3 is CASSLGLAGSTDTQYF. As DNA, the CDR3 is TGTGCCAGCAGCTTGGGCCTAGCCGGCAGCACAGATACGCAGTATTTT. Combining the CDR3 with reference TRBV5-5 and TRBJ2-3 gives the whole variable domain DAGVTQSPTHLIKTRGQQVTLRCSPISGHKSVSWYQQVLGQGPQFIFQYYEKEERGRGNFPDRFSARQFPNYSSELNVNALLLGDSALYLCASSLGLAGSTDTQYFGPGTRLTVL.

This clonotype was counted many times. The chain carries TRBV29-1 and TRBJ2-5; D is uncertain. This CDR3 is 12 amino acids long. CDR1 SQVTM and CDR2 ANQGSEA come from the germline V gene. Trimming stripped 4 bases from V and 1 base from J, with 7 bases between. The CDR3 DNA sequence: TGCAGCGTTGGAAGTCCCCAAGAGACCCAGTACTTC. It is translated as CSVGSPQETQYF.

This clonotype has at least ten counts. The chain links TRBV12-3 or TRBV12-4 to TRBJ2-4, with TRBD1 matching over 9 bases. Trimming removed 3 bases from V and 1 base from J; junction bases left unmatched: 7. This CDR3 is built from 17 residues. CDR3 nucleotide sequence: TGTGCCAGCAGTTTGAGGAGAGGACAGGGGGCCAAAAACATTCAGTACTTC. The encoded protein is CASSLRRGQGAKNIQYF.

By frequency in the sample, this clonotype is medium-sized. This chain links TRBV28 with TRBJ1-2; 7 positions match TRBD1. The CDR3 contains 18 residues. Germline values: CDR1 MDHEN, CDR2 SYDVKM. V lost 10 bases and J lost 2; bases outside the gene matches: 22. CDR3 DNA: TGTGCCATCCTTACACCGAGGGGGCCACAAAGGGGGAACTATGGCTACACCTTC. This gives the protein CAILTPRGPQRGNYGYTF.

This clonotype was seen repeatedly, ten times or more. V and J are TRBV29-1 and TRBJ2-1; possibly TRBD2 for D (7 bases). The CDR3 has 16 amino acids. The ends were cut back, 1 base at V and 7 bases at J, with 20 bases in the middle. Germline lookup yields CDR1 SQVTM and CDR2 ANQGSEA. The CDR3 bases are TGCAGCGTTGAAGGGGGAACGGGGGGCCTATTGAATGAGCAGTTCTTC. Translating gives CSVEGGTGGLLNEQFF.

This clonotype has ten or more counts. The CDR3 spells CASSMGQGWHEQYF. CDR3 sequence (DNA): TGTGCCAGCAGCATGGGACAGGGGTGGCACGAGCAGTACTTC. This chain links TRBV28 with TRBJ2-7; TRBD1 agrees at 10 bases. The V and J ends lost 6 bases and 5 bases, in that order; junction bases with no gene match: 7. Germline V CDR1 and CDR2: MDHEN, SYDVKM. The CDR3 runs to 14 residues.

The gene calls are TRBV25-1 and TRBJ2-2; TRBD1 might be the D (7 bases). Germline CDR1 and CDR2: MGHDK and SYGVNS. Trimming took off 2 bases at V and 6 bases at J, with 10 bases between the two ends. There are 14 residues in the CDR3. The CDR3 DNA is TGTGCCAGCAGTGAAGGAGGGGGCCCCGGGGAGCTGTTTTTT. Protein product: CASSEGGGPGELFF. Together with reference TRBV25-1 and TRBJ2-2, the CDR3 gives the full variable domain: EADIYQTPRYLVIGTGKKITLECSQTMGHDKMYWYQQDPGMELHLIHYSYGVNSTEKGDLSSESTVSRIRTEHFPLTLESARPSHTSQYLCASSEGGGPGELFFGEGSRLTVL.